This is a list of T cell receptor beta chains from one sample in a study of Graves' ophthalmopathy and Graves' hyperthyroidism. In TCRdb, the multiplex PCR reads were re-called with MiXCR into one record per CDR3 protein. The repertoire includes about 340,000 distinct CDR3 sequences, roughly a sixth of them detected once, and over 9% sits in the top ten. Sequencing was carried out using peripheral blood. These receptors were collected from an adult man with Graves' ophthalmopathy. CDR3s include the opening cysteine and the closing phenylalanine or tryptophan. Each record gives: D gene, V gene, clone size, J gene, CDR3 protein, CDR3 DNA. A D gene is named only where the DNA matches it firmly. The size entry is marked missing in some rows and otherwise reads once, few, many or a size class.

>NA|TRBV28|NA|TRBJ2-7
CASNRPPPFYEQYF
TGTGCCAGCAATAGGCCGCCCCCGTTCTACGAGCAGTACTTC
>NA|TRBV20-1|many|TRBJ1-5
CSASPGGLAYQPQHF
TGCAGTGCTAGCCCCGGGGGCCTGGCGTATCAGCCCCAGCATTTT
>NA|TRBV6-2/TRBV6-3|many|TRBJ1-2
CASSEADYGYTF
TGTGCCAGCAGCGAGGCGGACTATGGCTACACCTTC
>NA|TRBV5-1|many|TRBJ1-1
CASSWRGDTEAFF
TGCGCCAGCAGCTGGCGGGGGGACACTGAAGCTTTCTTT
>TRBD1|TRBV19|many|TRBJ1-3
CASSSDRVGNTIYF
TGTGCCAGTAGTAGCGACAGGGTTGGAAACACCATATATTTT
>TRBD1|TRBV27|many|TRBJ1-1
CASSLSLWDSDTEAFF
TGTGCCAGCAGTTTATCTCTCTGGGACAGCGACACTGAAGCTTTCTTT
>NA|TRBV19|many|TRBJ2-6
CASSSRGAGANVLTF
TGTGCCAGTAGCAGCAGGGGGGCCGGGGCCAACGTCCTGACTTTC
>NA|TRBV20-1|many|TRBJ2-7
CSASSGTDSYEQYF
TGCAGTGCTAGCTCCGGGACGGACTCCTACGAGCAGTACTTC
>TRBD1|TRBV4-1|once|TRBJ2-7
CGSSQDRGLSYEQYF
TGCGGCAGCAGCCAGGACAGGGGTTTATCCTACGAGCAGTACTTC
>NA|TRBV2|many|TRBJ2-5
CASKTDQETQYF
TGTGCCAGCAAAACAGACCAAGAGACCCAGTACTTC
>NA|TRBV5-1|many|TRBJ1-1
CASSTSGTEAFF
TGCGCCAGCAGCACGTCCGGCACTGAAGCTTTCTTT
>TRBD1|TRBV11-2|NA|TRBJ2-5
CASSLELGQQETQYF
TGTGCCAGCAGCTTAGAATTGGGACAGCAAGAGACCCAGTACTTC
>TRBD1|TRBV29-1|NA|TRBJ1-2
CSVGTGGNGYTF
TGCAGCGTCGGTACAGGGGGCAATGGCTACACCTTC
>NA|TRBV30|many|TRBJ2-7
CAWSVLSGTYEQYF
TGTGCCTGGAGTGTTTTGTCCGGCACCTACGAGCAGTACTTC
>NA|TRBV4-1|once|TRBJ2-2
CASSQGFQFGELFF
TGCGCCAGCAGCCAAGGTTTTCAGTTCGGGGAGCTGTTTTTT
>NA|TRBV7-3|many|TRBJ1-2
CASSFLLGVGYTF
TGTGCCAGCAGCTTTTTACTGGGAGTTGGCTACACCTTC
>NA|TRBV6-1|few|TRBJ1-1
CASRGLERDTEAFF
TGTGCCAGCCGAGGTCTCGAACGCGACACTGAAGCTTTCTTT
>NA|TRBV6-5|many|TRBJ1-2
CASSPTGTIYGYTF
TGTGCCAGCAGTCCTACCGGGACGATCTATGGCTACACCTTC
>NA|TRBV7-9|NA|TRBJ2-7
CASSLVPGPPYEQYF
TGTGCCAGCAGCTTAGTACCGGGGCCTCCCTACGAGCAGTACTTC
>NA|TRBV19|once|TRBJ2-5
CASSQGLVGTQYF
TGTGCCAGTAGTCAGGGGCTAGTGGGGACCCAGTACTTC
>TRBD1|TRBV20-1|many|TRBJ2-7
CSARIPGTGDLGEQYF
TGCAGTGCTAGAATTCCAGGGACAGGGGATCTGGGGGAGCAGTACTTC
>TRBD1|TRBV5-1|many|TRBJ2-5
CASSLWTGFETQYF
TGCGCCAGCAGCTTGTGGACAGGGTTTGAGACCCAGTACTTC
>TRBD2|TRBV24-1|once|TRBJ2-7
CATSGTGLAGANEQYF
TGTGCCACCAGTGGAACGGGTCTAGCGGGAGCCAACGAGCAGTACTTC
>NA|TRBV20-1|many|TRBJ1-6
CSAGDLRTSPLHF
TGCAGTGCCGGGGACCTAAGGACTTCACCCCTCCACTTT
>TRBD1|TRBV18|NA|TRBJ2-7
CASSPFGQGVSYEQYF
TGTGCCAGCTCACCCTTTGGACAGGGGGTCTCCTACGAGCAGTACTTC
>NA|TRBV20-1|NA|TRBJ2-6
CSARDRASGANVLTF
TGCAGTGCTAGAGACAGGGCCTCTGGGGCCAACGTCCTGACTTTC
>NA|TRBV3-1|many|TRBJ1-3
CASNQGTGNTIYF
TGTGCCAGCAACCAGGGAACTGGAAACACCATATATTTT
>TRBD1|TRBV29-1|many|TRBJ2-7
CSVRTGFDEQYF
TGCAGCGTTAGGACAGGGTTTGACGAGCAGTACTTC
>NA|TRBV6-1|many|TRBJ1-1
CASSDKGRRTEAFF
TGTGCCAGCAGTGATAAGGGTCGAAGGACTGAAGCTTTCTTT
>TRBD1|TRBV7-8|many|TRBJ1-1
CASSPDRANTEAFF
TGTGCCAGCAGCCCTGACAGGGCCAACACTGAAGCTTTCTTT
>NA|TRBV29-1|many|TRBJ2-7
CSVLILYEQYF
TGCAGCGTCCTCATCCTATACGAGCAGTACTTC
>NA|TRBV12-3/TRBV12-4|NA|TRBJ1-2
CASSLGSTRGYTF
TGTGCCAGCAGTTTGGGCTCCACGAGGGGCTACACCTTC
>TRBD1|TRBV28|many|TRBJ2-7
CASSPPGTASYEQYF
TGTGCCAGCAGTCCCCCCGGGACAGCCAGTTACGAGCAGTACTTC
>NA|TRBV11-2|NA|TRBJ1-3
CASSLTGTTIYF
TGTGCCAGCAGCTTAACTGGAACCACCATATATTTT
>TRBD1|TRBV10-1|many|TRBJ2-7
CASSDPIQGPLSYEQYF
TGCGCCAGCAGTGATCCCATACAGGGGCCCCTCTCCTACGAGCAGTACTTC
>NA|TRBV18|few|TRBJ1-1
CASSPSTTQNTEAFF
TGTGCCAGCTCACCGTCGACTACCCAAAACACTGAAGCTTTCTTT
>NA|TRBV27|NA|TRBJ2-7
CASRIGSSRAEQYF
TGTGCCAGCAGAATTGGTTCCTCCAGGGCAGAGCAGTACTTC
>NA|TRBV30|many|TRBJ2-7
CAWSVPGTAVYEQYF
TGTGCCTGGAGTGTACCCGGGACTGCCGTCTACGAGCAGTACTTC
>NA|TRBV19|many|TRBJ2-7
CASAGTVSYEQYF
TGTGCCAGCGCCGGGACTGTCTCCTACGAGCAGTACTTC
>NA|TRBV6-5|many|TRBJ2-6
CASSYSTTSPGANVLTF
TGTGCCAGCAGTTACTCGACCACTTCGCCGGGGGCCAACGTCCTGACTTTC
>NA|TRBV6-1|NA|TRBJ2-7
CASSEARVIGREQYF
TGTGCCAGCAGTGAAGCGCGGGTAATAGGGCGCGAGCAGTACTTC
>NA|TRBV27|many|TRBJ1-2
CASSLFTGKNYGYTF
TGTGCCAGCAGTTTATTTACAGGGAAGAACTATGGCTACACCTTC
>TRBD2|TRBV7-8|many|TRBJ2-2
CASSGRLAGVTNTGELFF
TGTGCCAGCAGCGGCCGACTAGCGGGGGTTACGAACACCGGGGAGCTGTTTTTT
>NA|TRBV2|many|TRBJ2-5
CASIGSLSNQETQYF
TGTGCCAGCATAGGGAGCTTGTCGAACCAAGAGACCCAGTACTTC
>TRBD1|TRBV6-5|many|TRBJ1-5
CASSSDRGNQPQHF
TGTGCCAGCAGTTCGGACAGGGGGAATCAGCCCCAGCATTTT
>TRBD1|TRBV30|many|TRBJ2-4
CAWSVLQQYEGGDPIQYF
TGTGCCTGGAGTGTACTACAACAGTACGAAGGGGGCGACCCTATTCAGTACTTC
>NA|TRBV28|many|TRBJ2-5
CASSLPGPQETQYF
TGTGCCAGCAGTTTACCGGGGCCCCAAGAGACCCAGTACTTC
>NA|TRBV6-5|many|TRBJ2-7
CASSYSTGFHYEQYF
TGTGCCAGCAGTTACTCGACAGGTTTCCACTACGAGCAGTACTTC
>TRBD2|TRBV6-5|NA|TRBJ2-2
CASKLGGRSRLAGELFF
TGTGCCAGCAAGTTGGGCGGGAGAAGTAGGTTGGCCGGGGAGCTGTTTTTT
>TRBD2|TRBV24-1|NA|TRBJ2-7
CATSGTSGSSVPYEQYF
TGTGCCACCAGTGGGACTAGCGGGAGTTCGGTGCCTTACGAGCAGTACTTC
>NA|TRBV7-9|many|TRBJ1-2
CASSFLGVRDYGYTF
TGTGCCAGCAGCTTCCTCGGGGTTAGGGACTATGGCTACACCTTC
>TRBD1|TRBV28|many|TRBJ1-2
CASSLGDRTVGYTF
TGTGCCAGCAGTTTAGGGGACAGAACAGTGGGCTACACCTTC
>NA|TRBV20-1|many|TRBJ2-7
CSARNSGSYEQYF
TGCAGTGCTAGAAATTCAGGGTCCTACGAGCAGTACTTC
>NA|TRBV6-5|few|TRBJ1-1
CASSYERTALNTEAFF
TGTGCCAGCAGTTACGAACGGACGGCCTTGAACACTGAAGCTTTCTTT
>TRBD1|TRBV20-1|many|TRBJ1-6
CSAKLETGSNSPLHF
TGCAGTGCCAAACTGGAGACAGGGTCTAATTCACCCCTCCACTTT
>NA|TRBV30|many|TRBJ1-1
CAWESKGGSTEAFF
TGTGCCTGGGAGTCTAAGGGGGGAAGCACTGAAGCTTTCTTT
>TRBD1|TRBV7-3|NA|TRBJ2-2
CASIPNRGHSNTGELFF
TGTGCCAGCATCCCGAATAGGGGGCATAGTAACACCGGGGAGCTGTTTTTT
>NA|TRBV12-3/TRBV12-4|NA|TRBJ2-2
CASSPARITGGLFF
TGTGCCAGCAGCCCTGCACGTATCACCGGGGGGCTGTTTTTT